Listed here are 18 T cell receptor beta chains from one sample, sequenced in a study of T cells in Graves' hyperthyroidism and ophthalmopathy. Template material for amplifying TCR beta CDR3 regions consisted of RNA transcripts. TCR CDR3 underwent first-round RT-PCR with the HTBI primer set. TCRdb reprocessed the multiplex PCR reads via MiXCR and lists one record per CDR3 protein. In the table there are about 610,000 distinct CDR3 sequences, roughly 15% of which are singletons. Specimen: blood. Source of these receptors: a woman between 40 and 55 years old with Graves' ophthalmopathy.

This chain connects TRBV27 to TRBJ2-5, with 8 bases matching TRBD2. This CDR3 has 14 residues. After removal of 8 bases from V and 4 bases from J, the junction contained 9 bases not matched to a gene. The germline CDR1 and CDR2 sequences are MNHEY and SMNVEV (reference sequence). CDR3 in amino acids: CASALGRGGETQYF. The CDR3 DNA is TGTGCCAGCGCCCTAGGACGGGGGGGAGAGACCCAGTACTTC.

This clonotype was counted ten times or more. This chain joins TRBV6-1 and TRBJ1-5, with 7 bases that match TRBD1. After removal of 6 bases from V and 2 bases from J, the junction contained 7 bases not matched to a gene. The CDR3 consists of 15 residues. CDR1 and CDR2 (germline): MNHNS, SASEGT. This CDR3 reads CASSKTGTGNQPQHF. The CDR3 DNA reads as TGTGCCAGCAGCAAGACAGGGACGGGCAATCAGCCCCAGCATTTT.

About this clonotype: A junction end diverges from the germline sequence, so it may reflect a read error. V gene TRBV7-7 combines with J gene TRBJ2-3, with D possibly called TRBD1 or TRBD2 (6 bases each). Germline V gene data show CDR1 as SSHAT and CDR2 as FNYEAQ (reference sequence). This CDR3 has 17 residues. CDR3 sequence: CASSPGGPISSTDTQYF. The CDR3 DNA is TGTGCTAGCAGCCCCGGGGGCCCGATCTCTAGCACAGATACGCAGTATTTT.

This clonotype was counted ten times or more. The gene calls are TRBV28 and TRBJ2-1, with D perhaps matching TRBD1 (6 bases). V was trimmed by 3 bases and J by 9 bases, leaving 9 bases between them. The V gene's germline CDR1 is MDHEN and CDR2 SYDVKM. The CDR3 extends over 12 amino acids. CDR3 nucleotide sequence: TGTGCCAGCAGTTTTCAGGGGAGTGAGCAGTTCTTC. It translates to CASSFQGSEQFF.

A remark on this clonotype: This may stem from a read error, because a much larger clone lies one nucleotide away. The CDR3 loop is CARSLDGIRTDTQYF. The CDR3 coding sequence is TGTGCCCGCAGCTTAGACGGGATTCGCACAGATACGCAGTATTTT. J is TRBJ2-3 and V is TRBV7-2; perhaps TRBD2 as D (5 bases). The CDR3 totals 15 residues. The germline gives CDR1 SGHTA, CDR2 FQGNSA.

V is TRBV7-9 and J is TRBJ2-5, with 12 bases aligning to TRBD2. Germline assignment: CDR1 SEHNR and CDR2 FQNEAQ (reference sequence). Losses at the gene ends were 5 bases for V and 4 bases for J; bases not matched to a gene: 11. This CDR3 region has 17 residues. The chain's CDR3 is CASSTSSGRALLETQYF. The CDR3 region has the DNA TGTGCCAGCAGCACCTCTAGCGGGAGGGCCCTCTTAGAGACCCAGTACTTC.

This clonotype was recorded once. The chain employs TRBV5-1 and TRBJ1-2, with TRBD1 matching over 7 bases. CDR1 is SGHRS and CDR2 is YFSETQ in the germline V gene. The V segment lost 0 bases and the J segment 2 bases; nucleotides outside the gene matches: 13. The CDR3 extends over 18 amino acids. The CDR3 region has the DNA TGCGCCAGCAGCTTGGTTCCAGTGGACAGGACACTCAACTATGGCTACACCTTC. Translation: CASSLVPVDRTLNYGYTF.

This clonotype was observed a handful of times. The chain carries TRBV27 and TRBJ2-4, with a weak D call TRBD1 (6 bases). CDR3 size: 15 residues. Germline CDR1 and CDR2: MNHEY and SMNVEV (reference sequence). The V end lost 5 bases, the J end lost 0 bases, and 11 bases lay between the germline ends. The CDR3 protein is CASSADRLAKNIQYF. The CDR3 nucleotides are TGTGCCAGCAGTGCGGACAGACTAGCCAAAAACATTCAGTACTTC.

This clonotype was observed a few times. The chain is built from TRBV29-1 and TRBJ2-3; 13 nucleotides align to TRBD2. The CDR3 is 17 residues long. Germline V lookup: CDR1 SQVTM, CDR2 ANQGSEA. V lost 4 bases and J lost 0; bases outside the gene matches: 7. CDR3 in DNA: TGCAGCGTTGGTGGGACTAGCGGGGCGCTAAGCACAGATACGCAGTATTTT. Translation gives CSVGGTSGALSTDTQYF.

This clonotype occurred many times. The chain employs TRBV28 and TRBJ2-3; possibly TRBD1 or TRBD2 for D (6 bases each). Germline loops: CDR1 MDHEN, CDR2 SYDVKM. This CDR3 region has 14 residues. Trimming stripped 1 base from V and 11 bases from J, with 16 bases between. CDR3 DNA sequence: TGTGCCAGCAGTTTATCAGTCGGGGGCATTATGCAGTATTTT. It yields the protein CASSLSVGGIMQYF.

This clonotype was seen a handful of times. This rearrangement joins TRBV5-1 to TRBJ2-5, with 10 positions matching TRBD2. The germline gives CDR1 SGHRS, CDR2 YFSETQ. The CDR3 runs 16 residues. J lost 5 bases, V lost 0 bases, and 7 bases had no gene match. CDR3 in amino acids: CASSLASGRASETQYF. The CDR3 coding sequence is TGCGCCAGCAGCTTGGCCAGCGGGAGGGCCTCGGAGACCCAGTACTTC.

The chain has TRBV9 and TRBJ2-4, with D possibly being TRBD2 (5 bases). CDR1 and CDR2 (germline): SGDLS, YYNGEE. Trimming took 3 bases from V and 0 from J, leaving 13 bases between them. The CDR3 extends over 16 amino acids. In DNA, the CDR3 is TGTGCCAGCAGCGCCCCACTAACTAGAGCCAAAAACATTCAGTACTTC. It translates to CASSAPLTRAKNIQYF.

This clonotype was observed at least ten times. This sequence joins TRBV12-3 or TRBV12-4 and TRBJ2-7; D may be TRBD2 (6 bases). This CDR3 is 16 amino acids long. V was shortened by 5 bases and J by 0 bases, with 17 bases between the two germline ends. CDR3 amino acids: CASSTTRMDSSYEQYF. CDR3 bases: TGTGCCAGCAGTACGACTAGGATGGACTCCTCCTACGAGCAGTACTTC.

This clonotype showed up many times. The chain carries TRBV7-9 and TRBJ2-5; D ambiguous. This CDR3 has 16 amino acids. CDR1 is SEHNR, CDR2 FQNEAQ, per germline (reference sequence). The germline V and J ends were trimmed by 3 bases and 1 base, with 15 bases remaining between them. This CDR3 reads CASSFRPRSSQETQYF. CDR3 nucleotides: TGTGCCAGCAGCTTCCGGCCCCGGAGTTCCCAAGAGACCCAGTACTTC.

The rearrangement joins TRBV30 to TRBJ2-3; D might be TRBD1 (6 bases). The germline V gene has CDR1 GTSNPN and CDR2 SVGIG (reference sequence). Trimming pared 0 bases from V and 7 bases from J, leaving 11 bases between. This CDR3 has 13 residues. As DNA, the CDR3 is TGTGCCTGGAGTGTGGGGGCGCGGAATACGCAGTATTTT. Protein: CAWSVGARNTQYF.

This clonotype was seen at least ten times. The chain employs TRBV7-2 and TRBJ2-6, with 7 bases aligning to TRBD1. Germline V gene sequence: CDR1 SGHTA, CDR2 FQGNSA. This CDR3 contains 15 residues. The J segment lost 2 bases and the V segment lost 5 bases, leaving 3 bases of the junction unmatched. The DNA of the CDR3 is TGTGCCAGCAGCGGTGACAGGGCTGGGGCCAACGTCCTGACTTTC. Translating gives CASSGDRAGANVLTF.

The chain uses TRBV4-1 and TRBJ1-6, with unresolved D. Trimming took off 0 bases at V and 7 bases at J, with 16 bases between the two ends. Germline V lookup: CDR1 MGHRA, CDR2 YSYEKL. The CDR3 has 17 amino acids. The CDR3 sequence is CASSQEVRVAGNSPLHF. The CDR3 nucleotides read TGCGCCAGCAGCCAAGAGGTTCGCGTGGCAGGAAATTCACCCCTCCACTTT.

The sample holds many counts of this clonotype. The V and J genes are TRBV3-1 and TRBJ1-1; D perhaps matches TRBD1 (6 bases). Trimming pared 3 bases from V and 3 bases from J, leaving 8 bases between. The CDR3 extends over 13 amino acids. Germline V gene sequence: CDR1 LGHDT, CDR2 YNNKEL (reference sequence). In nucleotides, the CDR3 is TGTGCCAGCAGCCATCAGGGGCACACTGAAGCTTTCTTT. Protein product: CASSHQGHTEAFF.